The present T cell receptor (beta chain) was sequenced within a study of PD-1 blockade in classical Hodgkin lymphoma (TCRdb year 2020). In terms of the full investigation: Nivolumab dosing was 3 mg/kg intravenously every 2 weeks, continuing until either disease progression or unacceptable toxicity. The study used TCR beta sequencing and CyTOF to define a peripheral blood immune signature of response to PD-1 blockade in classical Hodgkin lymphoma.

Genomic DNA was extracted with the Qiagen DNeasy kit from unsorted PBMCs and from negatively selected CD4+ and CD8+ fractions. Using primers that anneal to V and J segments, immunoSEQ multiplex PCR amplified the TCR beta CDR3 regions. A synthetic immune receptor repertoire was used to minimize amplification bias, and any residual bias was removed computationally once sequencing was done. The authors' pipeline ran thus. Repertoire diversity was quantified as the Shannon entropy index using custom Python scripts. Unsorted, CD4+ and CD8+ repertoires were analyzed separately, except for combined analyses in which CD4+ and CD8+ sequences were merged in silico. A clone was considered expanded if an increase in frequency of at least 2-fold after treatment relative to C1D1 was found, and a pseudocount of 0.5 was applied to clones undetected at baseline. Clones with 0 or 1 copy at C1D1 were defined as singleton clones, while clones with 2 or more copies were defined as non-singleton clones. Clones expanded in unsorted samples were assigned a CD4+, CD8+ or unknown annotation through matching of protein sequences in sorted samples from the same patient. Wilcoxon tests on paired samples were used to test changes in diversity from C1D1 to C4D1. This immuneACCESS table, as held by TCRdb, lists in-frame sequences with V and J called but not all clones. Of the missing ones, under half trace to an unresolved V gene in checked studies; the others have no known cause. That table supplies the V and J calls and clone size; D and trimming were determined from the DNA. A total of about 50,000 clones appear in this sample, more than 70% of them only once. The ten largest clonotypes hold under 6% of the sample.

The time point label on this specimen signifies: cycle 2 day 1 (C2D1) of nivolumab. Relapse after autologous stem cell transplantation had occurred in all trial patients, and cohorts A, B and C were distinguished by prior brentuximab vedotin exposure. The trial cohort included around 60 patients with relapsed/refractory classical Hodgkin lymphoma, and each patient had a best overall response of complete response, partial response or progressive disease. Trial patients were treated with single-agent nivolumab in the multi-cohort phase II CheckMate 205 trial. An independent review committee assessed best overall response using the 2007 International Working Group response criteria. Trial PBMCs were obtained immediately prior to nivolumab initiation (C1D1) and on therapy at cycle 2 day 1 and cycle 4 day 1. Peripheral blood was collected in 8 mL Vacutainer Cell Preparation Tubes, from which PBMCs were isolated by centrifugation and then cryopreserved.

Here is what the overall study found, with its caveats: By C4D1, a significant rise was seen in CD4+ TCR diversity but not in CD8+ TCR diversity (p=0.0027 vs p=0.16), and the rise was most apparent among complete responders (p=0.02). Baseline TCR diversity was reported as lower in newly diagnosed patients than in healthy donors, and lower still in relapsed/refractory patients. The study was restricted to a single clinical trial cohort, and the causes of repertoire differences, possibly disease activity or prior therapy, were left undefined. Lower diversity was seen in patients whose nivolumab began less than 1 year after ASCT, and these patients were left out of later analyses so that immune reconstitution would not confound the results. Trial patients achieving complete response had baseline diversity similar to newly diagnosed patients, whereas partial responders and progressors had significantly lower diversity.

The sample holds one count of this clone. Its antigen has not been determined. One base away there is no much larger clone; base qualities are not given. The CDR3 spans 16 residues, from the cysteine through the phenylalanine. The retained sequence is limited to the CDR3, 48 bases, with the frame set at the first base. According to the germline V gene, CDR1 reads SNHLY and CDR2 reads FYNNEI. Unmatched junction bases come to 14, with V trimmed by 6 bases and J by 3 bases. This sample comprised peripheral blood mononuclear cells (PBMCs), obtained before the second cycle of nivolumab. The sequence derives from a human donor with classical Hodgkin lymphoma. The rearrangement combines TRBV2 with TRBJ2-7; TRBD1 aligns with 7 central bases. The nucleotides read TGTGCCAGCAGAGGGACCCGGACAGGTGAGCACTACGAGCAGTACTTC. The resulting protein is CASRGTRTGEHYEQYF.